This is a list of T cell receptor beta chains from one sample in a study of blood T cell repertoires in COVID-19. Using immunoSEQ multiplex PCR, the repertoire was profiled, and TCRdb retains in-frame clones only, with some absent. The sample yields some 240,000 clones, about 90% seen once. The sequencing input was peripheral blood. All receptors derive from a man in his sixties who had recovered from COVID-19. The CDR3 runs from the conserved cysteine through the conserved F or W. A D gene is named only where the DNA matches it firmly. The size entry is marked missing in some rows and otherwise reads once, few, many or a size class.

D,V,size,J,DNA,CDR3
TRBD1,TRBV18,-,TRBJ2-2,TGTGCCAGCTCACGGGACAGATTGAACACCGGGGAGCTGTTTTTT,CASSRDRLNTGELFF
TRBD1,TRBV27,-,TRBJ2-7,TGTGCCAGCAGTAGACAGGGGGGCTACGAGCAGTACTTC,CASSRQGGYEQYF
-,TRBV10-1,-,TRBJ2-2,TGCGCCAGCAGTAAACAGACGAACACCGGGGAGCTGTTTTTT,CASSKQTNTGELFF
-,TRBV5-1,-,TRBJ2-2,TGCGCCAGCAGCCAAACTTTAACCGCCGGGGAGCTGTTTTTT,CASSQTLTAGELFF
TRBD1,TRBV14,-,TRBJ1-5,TGTGCCAGCAGCGACAGGGTTGGCCAGCCCCAGCATTTT,CASSDRVGQPQHF
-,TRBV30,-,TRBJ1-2,TGTGCCTGGAGTAATACTCTTGACAGCCTCCACGCCTTC,CAWSNTLDSLHAF
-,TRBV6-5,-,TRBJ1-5,TGTGCCAGCAGACGGACAGAGGGTCAGCCCCAGCATTTT,CASRRTEGQPQHF
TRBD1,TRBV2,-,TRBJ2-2,TGTGCCAGGGGACAGGGGTACAACGGGGAGCTGTTTTTT,CARGQGYNGELFF
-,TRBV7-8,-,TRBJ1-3,TGTGCCAGCAGCTTAGGGTCGCCACTCTCTGGAAACACCATATATTTT,CASSLGSPLSGNTIYF
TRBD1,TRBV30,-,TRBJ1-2,TGTGCCTGGAGTGGTCGAGGGGGCGTCGTCTATGGCTACACCTTC,CAWSGRGGVVYGYTF
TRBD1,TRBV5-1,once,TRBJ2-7,TGCGCCAGCAGTGCCGGGACAGCCTCCTACGAGCAGTACTTC,CASSAGTASYEQYF
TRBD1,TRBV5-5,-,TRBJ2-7,TGTGCCAGCAGCAGACAGGGGTCCTACGAGCAGTACTTC,CASSRQGSYEQYF
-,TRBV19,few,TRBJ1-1,TGTGCCAGTAAGGGGGGGCGGAGGACTGAAGCTTTCTTT,CASKGGRRTEAFF
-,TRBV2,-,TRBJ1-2,TGTGCCAGCCCCTCACAGGCAAACTATGGCTACACCTTC,CASPSQANYGYTF
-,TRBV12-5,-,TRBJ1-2,TGTGCTAGTGGCCCTAAACAGGTGACCTATGGCTACACCTTC,CASGPKQVTYGYTF
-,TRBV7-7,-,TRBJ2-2,TGTGCCAGCAGCTTCTCCTACACCGGGGAGCTGTTTTTT,CASSFSYTGELFF
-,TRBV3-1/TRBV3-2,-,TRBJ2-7,TGTGCCAGCAGCCAATGGCGAAGCGGAACCTACGAGCAGTACTTC,CASSQWRSGTYEQYF
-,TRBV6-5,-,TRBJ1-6,TGTGCCAGCTCTGTGGCCCTTTCCCCCCTCCACTTT,CASSVALSPLHF
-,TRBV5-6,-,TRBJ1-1,TGTGCCAGCAGCCTAACAGGGCTTGAAGCTTTCTTT,CASSLTGLEAFF
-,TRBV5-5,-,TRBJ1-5,TGTGCCAGCAGCCCCGGGGTTAGCAATCAGCCCCAGCATTTT,CASSPGVSNQPQHF
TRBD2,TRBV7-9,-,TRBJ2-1,TGTGCCAGCAGCACCCTGGGCGGGGGGGCTAATGAGCAGTTCTTC,CASSTLGGGANEQFF
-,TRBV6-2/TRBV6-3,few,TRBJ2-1,TGTGCCAGCAGTTGGGCGGGGCCCCGCGGGGAGCAGTTCTTC,CASSWAGPRGEQFF
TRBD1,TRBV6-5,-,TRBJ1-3,TGTGCCAGCAGTTGGACAGGGGCTGGAAACACCATATATTTT,CASSWTGAGNTIYF
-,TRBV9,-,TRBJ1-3,TGTGCCAGCAGTCTCCTTAGTGGTTCTGGAAACACCATATATTTT,CASSLLSGSGNTIYF
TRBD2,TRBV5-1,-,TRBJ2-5,TGCGCCAGCAGCTTTAACGGGGGGGCTTTAGAGACCCAGTACTTC,CASSFNGGALETQYF
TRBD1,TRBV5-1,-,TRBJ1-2,TGCGCCAGCAGCTTAACTTTAACAGGGGAGCCATATAATGGCTACACCTTC,CASSLTLTGEPYNGYTF
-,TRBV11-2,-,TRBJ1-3,TGTGCCAGCAGCTTAGGGGGGTCAGGGGCTGGAAACACCATATATTTT,CASSLGGSGAGNTIYF
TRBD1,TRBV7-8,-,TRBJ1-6,TGTGCCAGCAGCTTAGGGGGACAGGGGGCTTTTAATTCACCCCTCCACTTT,CASSLGGQGAFNSPLHF
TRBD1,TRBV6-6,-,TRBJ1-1,TGTGCCAGCGAAAGAACAGGGGCCACTGAAGCTTTCTTT,CASERTGATEAFF
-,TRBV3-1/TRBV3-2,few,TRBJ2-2,TGTGCCAGCAGCCAAAACTCGAACACCGGGGAGCTGTTTTTT,CASSQNSNTGELFF
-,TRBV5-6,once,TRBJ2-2,TGTGCCAGCAGCTTGACGGTCCGGGAATCCAACACCGGGGAGCTGTTTTTT,CASSLTVRESNTGELFF
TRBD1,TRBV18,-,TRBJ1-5,TGTGCCAGCTCACCGCAGGACAGGGGGCAGAATCAGCCCCAGCATTTT,CASSPQDRGQNQPQHF
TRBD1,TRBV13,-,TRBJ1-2,TGTGCCAGCAGCCTCCGGACAGGCGTCAGCTATGGCTACACCTTC,CASSLRTGVSYGYTF
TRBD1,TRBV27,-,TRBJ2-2,TGTGCCAGCAACTCAGGGGGCACCGGGGAGCTGTTTTTT,CASNSGGTGELFF
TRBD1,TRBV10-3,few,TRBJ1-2,TGTGCCATCAGTGGGAATCAGGGGGTAGGCTACACCTTC,CAISGNQGVGYTF
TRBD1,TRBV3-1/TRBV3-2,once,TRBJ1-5,TGTGCCAGCAGCCCCGGGACAGGGGATGGGAATCAGCCCCAGCATTTT,CASSPGTGDGNQPQHF
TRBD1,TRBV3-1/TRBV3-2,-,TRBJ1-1,TGTGCCAGCAGCCATACCAGGGGGGAAGCTTTCTTT,CASSHTRGEAFF
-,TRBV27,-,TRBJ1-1,TGTGCCAGCAGTTTATCGAGGGGGACTGAAGCTTTCTTT,CASSLSRGTEAFF
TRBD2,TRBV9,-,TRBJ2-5,TGTGCCAGCCAGGCTAGCGGGGGTACGGGAGAGACCCAGTACTTC,CASQASGGTGETQYF
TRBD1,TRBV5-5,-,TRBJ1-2,TGTGCCAGCAGCACCCCGGACAGGACAATCAACTATGGCTACACCTTC,CASSTPDRTINYGYTF